The 10 T cell receptor beta chains given below trace back to one sample, sequenced in a study of cytomegalovirus exposure and HLA in healthy donors. With 60 Vbeta and 13 Jbeta primers, the PCR was carried out. Some clones are missing from TCRdb's copy, which holds only in-frame ones; the method was immunoSEQ multiplex PCR. Of 200,000 to 250,000 clones listed, about 84% are singletons. Source material: PBMCs. These receptors were obtained from a human donor in good health.

The gene calls are TRBV13 and TRBJ1-2; maybe TRBD1 (5 bases). Germline assignment: CDR1 PRHDT and CDR2 FYEKMQ (reference sequence). Between the trimmed V and J ends, which lost 5 bases and 10 bases, there was a span of 23 bases. The CDR3 is made up of 15 amino acids. CDR3 sequence (DNA): TGTGCCAGCAGCGGAGGGGACGCCGATCCTCCTACCTACACCTTC. It yields the protein CASSGGDADPPTYTF.

The gene calls are TRBV6-5 and TRBJ1-2; D is perhaps TRBD1 (6 bases). Germline lookup yields CDR1 MNHEY and CDR2 SVGAGI. The CDR3 contains 14 residues. V shed 7 bases and J shed 4 bases, with 16 bases lying between them. CDR3 sequence: CASKVGAAPYGYTF. The CDR3 DNA reads TGTGCCAGCAAGGTGGGGGCGGCCCCCTATGGCTACACCTTC.

This chain joins TRBV15 and TRBJ1-3, with D tentatively TRBD1 (5 bases). V lost 0 bases and J 4 bases, leaving 13 bases between the germline ends. The CDR3 is 16 residues long. Germline CDR1 LNHNV, CDR2 YYDKDF (reference sequence). CDR3: CATSRDRAGSGNTIYF. The CDR3 region has the DNA TGTGCCACCAGCAGAGATCGGGCAGGGTCCGGAAACACCATATATTTT.

The CDR3 protein is CASSVAGDTGELFF. CDR3 nucleotide sequence: TGTGCCAGCAGCGTAGCCGGGGACACCGGGGAGCTGTTTTTT. The chain recombines TRBV9 with TRBJ2-2, with a tentative D call TRBD2 (5 bases). Trimming took 0 bases from V and 3 from J, leaving 6 bases between them. Germline CDR1 SGDLS, CDR2 YYNGEE. The CDR3 covers 14 residues.

This clone appeared a single time. The chain carries TRBV28 and TRBJ2-1; 11 bases line up with TRBD1. Trimming at V came to 5 bases and at J to 7 bases, leaving 4 bases not matched to a gene. The V gene's germline CDR1 is MDHEN and CDR2 SYDVKM. This CDR3 comprises 14 residues. CDR3 region: CASSPGQGVNEQFF. The CDR3 DNA sequence: TGTGCCAGCAGTCCGGGACAGGGGGTGAATGAGCAGTTCTTC.

The chain combines TRBV6-5 with TRBJ1-3; D possibly corresponds to TRBD1 (6 bases). Germline V gene lookup returns CDR1 MNHEY and CDR2 SVGAGI. V dropped 2 bases and J dropped 5 bases, with 13 bases sitting between them. The CDR3 extends over 15 amino acids. The CDR3: CASSYARGARNTIYF. Here the CDR3 DNA reads TGTGCCAGCAGTTACGCCCGGGGGGCCAGAAACACCATATATTTT.

This sequence joins TRBV28 and TRBJ2-3; D might be TRBD2 (5 bases). The V and J ends lost 5 bases and 4 bases respectively, with 19 bases between them. The CDR3 is 16 amino acids. Germline V gene data show CDR1 as MDHEN and CDR2 as SYDVKM. DNA of the CDR3: TGTGCCAGCAGTGCCCCCCCCACCGGCGGGCCAGATACGCAGTATTTT. It specifies CASSAPPTGGPDTQYF.

V gene TRBV6-5 combines with J gene TRBJ1-1; 8 bases agree with TRBD1. Germline CDR1 MNHEY, CDR2 SVGAGI. The V segment lost 2 bases and the J segment 1 base; nucleotides outside the gene matches: 6. CDR3 length equals 16 residues. CDR3 region: CASSYGGRGRNTEAFF. For the CDR3, the DNA is TGTGCCAGCAGTTACGGAGGCAGGGGGCGGAACACTGAAGCTTTCTTT.

The V and J genes are TRBV28 and TRBJ2-3; 9 bases map to TRBD1. The CDR3 runs to 16 residues. V lost 2 bases, J lost 1 base, and 4 bases stayed unmatched. Germline assignment: CDR1 MDHEN and CDR2 SYDVKM. Here the CDR3 DNA reads TGTGCCAGCAGTTTAACGACAGGGGGTGGCACAGATACGCAGTATTTT. Its translation is CASSLTTGGGTDTQYF.

The chain carries TRBV18 and TRBJ1-5; D perhaps matches TRBD1 (5 bases). This CDR3 is 14 amino acids long. The V end lost 0 bases, the J end lost 8 bases, and 11 bases lay between the germline ends. Germline V CDR1 and CDR2: KGHSH, LQKENI. The CDR3 nucleotides read TGTGCCAGCTCACCACCGCCAGGGAGGGAGCCCCAGCATTTT. Translation: CASSPPPGREPQHF.